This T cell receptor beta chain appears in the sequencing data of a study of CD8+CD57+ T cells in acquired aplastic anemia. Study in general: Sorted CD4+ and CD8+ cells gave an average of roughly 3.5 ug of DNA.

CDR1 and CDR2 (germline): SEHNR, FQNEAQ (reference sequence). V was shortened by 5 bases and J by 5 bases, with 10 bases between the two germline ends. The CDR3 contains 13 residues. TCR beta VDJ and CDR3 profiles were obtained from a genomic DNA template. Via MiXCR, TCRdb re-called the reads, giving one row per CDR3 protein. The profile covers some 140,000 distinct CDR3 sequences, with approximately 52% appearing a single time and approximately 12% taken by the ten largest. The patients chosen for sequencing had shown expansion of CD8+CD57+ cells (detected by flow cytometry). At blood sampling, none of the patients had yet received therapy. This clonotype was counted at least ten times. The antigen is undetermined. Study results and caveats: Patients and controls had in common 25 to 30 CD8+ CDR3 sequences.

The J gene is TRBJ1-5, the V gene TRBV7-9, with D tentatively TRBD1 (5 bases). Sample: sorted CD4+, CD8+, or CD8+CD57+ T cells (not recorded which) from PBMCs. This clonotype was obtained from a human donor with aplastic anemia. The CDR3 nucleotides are TGTGCCAGCAGCCGGACAAGGGATCAGCCCCAGCATTTT. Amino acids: CASSRTRDQPQHF.